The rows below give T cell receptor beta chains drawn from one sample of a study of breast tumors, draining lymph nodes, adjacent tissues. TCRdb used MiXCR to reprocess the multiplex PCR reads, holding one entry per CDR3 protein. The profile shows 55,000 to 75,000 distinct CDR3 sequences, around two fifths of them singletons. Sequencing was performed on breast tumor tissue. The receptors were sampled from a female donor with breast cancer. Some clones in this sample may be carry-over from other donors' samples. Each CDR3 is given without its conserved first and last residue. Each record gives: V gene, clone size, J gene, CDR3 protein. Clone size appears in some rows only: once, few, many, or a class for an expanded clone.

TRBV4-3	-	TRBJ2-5	ASSPSPGQQETQY
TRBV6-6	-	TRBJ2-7	ASSYSGTSGNSYEQY
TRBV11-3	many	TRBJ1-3	ASSLEQSWGRSLSGNTIY
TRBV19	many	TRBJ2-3	ASSRVGASTDTQY
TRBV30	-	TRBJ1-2	AWSVFRSGTRAGYT
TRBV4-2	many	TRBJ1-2	ASSQPGGTGKNYGYT
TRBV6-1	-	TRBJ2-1	AVSRPGQGAINEQF
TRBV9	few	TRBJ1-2	ASSVSAGPGYT
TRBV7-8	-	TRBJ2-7	ASSRVPGDYEQY
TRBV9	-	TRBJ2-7	ASSPLPGGGSPAEQY
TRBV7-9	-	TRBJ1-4	ASSFPSTTNEKLF
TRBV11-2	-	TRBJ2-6	ASSALAGGANVLN
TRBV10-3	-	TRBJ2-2	AISGPGTSRTGGLF
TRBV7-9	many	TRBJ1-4	ASSLPGGLDATNEKLF
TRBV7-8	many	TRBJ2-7	ASSQGTSLYEQY
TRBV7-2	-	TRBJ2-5	ASSPGLAGGETQH
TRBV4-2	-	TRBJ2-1	ASSQEGGFTYNEQS
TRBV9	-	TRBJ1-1	ASSVAGVNTEAF
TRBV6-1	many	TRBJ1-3	ASRDRGMSSGNTIY
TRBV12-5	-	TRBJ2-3	ASGSGQGLTDTQY
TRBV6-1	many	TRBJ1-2	ASSETGGIVYGYT
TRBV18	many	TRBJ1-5	ASSPRSHNQPQH
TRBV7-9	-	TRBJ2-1	ASSLALAGAYNEQF
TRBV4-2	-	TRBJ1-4	ASSPTDSSGTGDEKLF
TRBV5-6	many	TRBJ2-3	ASSFFSSGAAASDTQY
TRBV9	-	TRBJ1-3	ASSARHRGAGYGYTIY
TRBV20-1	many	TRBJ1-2	SARGWTGKGYT
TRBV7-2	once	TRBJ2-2	ASSLGPISVLKSGELF
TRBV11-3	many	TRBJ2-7	ASSPPRDESSYEQY
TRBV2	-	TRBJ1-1	AIKRTAGTEAF
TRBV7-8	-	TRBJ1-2	TSSLDRDGGYT
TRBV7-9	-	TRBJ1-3	ASSPTAGHSGNTIY
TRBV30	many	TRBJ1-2	AWMGYGYT
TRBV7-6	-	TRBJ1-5	ASSPGVYCLWH
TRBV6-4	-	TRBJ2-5	ARLTSGPQETQY
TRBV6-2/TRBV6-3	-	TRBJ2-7	ASRGQGISSYEQY
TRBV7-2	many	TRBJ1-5	ASSFLGQPQH
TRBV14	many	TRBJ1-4	ASSQVGGVGKLF
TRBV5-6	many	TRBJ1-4	ASSLLQGNEKLF
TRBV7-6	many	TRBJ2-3	ASSSRTGPTDTQY
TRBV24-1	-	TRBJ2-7	ATPSRSAAGHYPYEQY
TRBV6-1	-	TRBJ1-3	ASSLDRFSGNTIY
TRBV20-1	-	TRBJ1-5	SAVLGGRYPPQH
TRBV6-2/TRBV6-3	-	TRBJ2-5	ASRLRGARTQY
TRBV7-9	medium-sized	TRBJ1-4	ASSGQGTNEKLF
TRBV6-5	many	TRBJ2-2	ASRDPLRGRSGELF
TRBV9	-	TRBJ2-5	ASSVARGKPSSGETQY
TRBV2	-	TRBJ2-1	ASSEEWSSYNEQF
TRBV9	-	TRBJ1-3	ASSEGLAGGSTIY
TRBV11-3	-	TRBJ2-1	ASSLGLGHNGQF
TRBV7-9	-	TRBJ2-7	ASSSRDRDAHEQH
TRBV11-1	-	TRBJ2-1	ASSLGLAGVYNEQF
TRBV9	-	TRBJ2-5	ASSGGYRGYQETQY
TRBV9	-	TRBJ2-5	ASSDPGRETQY
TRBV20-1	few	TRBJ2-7	SARDVRGSPYEQY